These 6 T cell receptor beta chains originate from one sample sequenced in a study of breast tumors, draining lymph nodes, adjacent tissues. Samples came from axillary lymph nodes draining the breast cancer. Each CDR3 protein is one row after TCRdb ran MiXCR on the multiplex PCR reads. This table holds roughly 86,000 distinct CDR3 sequences, approximately 19% found once. Source material: axillary lymph node tissue. Source of these receptors: a female donor with breast cancer. Some clones in this sample may be carry-over from other donors' samples.

This clonotype was observed many times. The V call is TRBV7-9, the J call TRBJ1-3, with D perhaps matching TRBD1 (6 bases). The CDR3 is 16 residues long. Trimming stripped 5 bases from V and 1 base from J, with 15 bases between. Germline CDR1 SEHNR, CDR2 FQNEAQ (reference sequence). Here the CDR3 reads CASSRPDSSSGNTIYF. CDR3 nucleotide sequence: TGTGCCAGCAGCCGACCGGACAGTTCTTCTGGAAACACCATATATTTT.

This clonotype was seen at least ten times. The CDR3 DNA is TGTGCCAGCAGCTTAGGGACAGGATTTTCTCTAGCGGGAGGGCCGCCCACAGATACGCAGTATTTT. Translation gives CASSLGTGFSLAGGPPTDTQYF. The chain combines TRBV7-3 with TRBJ2-3, with TRBD2 matching 12 bases. Germline CDR1 and CDR2: SGHTA and FQGTGA. The CDR3 totals 22 residues. Germline trimming cut 2 bases from V and 2 bases from J; bases unmatched to any gene: 20.

The table lists this clonotype with many counts. The V call is TRBV7-9, the J call TRBJ1-5; TRBD1 matches at 7 bases. Trimming took 5 bases from V and 0 from J; bases not matched to a gene: 10. Germline V lookup: CDR1 SEHNR, CDR2 FQNEAQ (reference sequence). CDR3 size: 17 residues. CDR3 nucleotides: TGTGCCAGCAGCGCCGGGACAGCCACTTATAGCAATCAGCCCCAGCATTTT. Translating gives CASSAGTATYSNQPQHF.

Many counts were recorded for this clonotype. The chain employs TRBV28 and TRBJ2-7; D not certain. Trimming left V 6 bases short and J 2 bases short, with 14 bases between. The germline V gene has CDR1 MDHEN and CDR2 SYDVKM. The CDR3 spans 14 residues. The CDR3 DNA is TGTGCCAGCAGCCCAGCTTCCGTCCCCTACGAGCAGTACTTC. Residues: CASSPASVPYEQYF.

The rearrangement links TRBV6-1 to TRBJ1-1; no firm D call. The CDR3 is 13 amino acids. The germline V gene encodes CDR1 MNHNS and CDR2 SASEGT. Trimming removed 7 bases from V and 0 bases from J, with 9 bases in between. CDR3 protein: CASKGSMNTEAFF. CDR3 nucleotide sequence: TGTGCCAGCAAGGGAAGCATGAACACTGAAGCTTTCTTT.

This clonotype has ten or more counts. The V call is TRBV7-2, the J call TRBJ2-5, with D unresolved. The V end was cut by 6 bases, the J end by 2 bases, with 13 bases between. This CDR3 has 14 amino acids. Germline CDR1 is SGHTA and CDR2 is FQGNSA. The CDR3 spells CASRKTTTQETQYF. CDR3 bases: TGTGCCAGCAGAAAGACCACTACACAAGAGACCCAGTACTTC. Full variable domain (rest looked up from reference TRBV7-2 and TRBJ2-5): GAGVSQSPSNKVTEKGKDVELRCDPISGHTALYWYRQSLGQGLEFLIYFQGNSAPDKSGLPSDRFSAERTGGSVSTLTIQRTQQEDSAVYLCASRKTTTQETQYFGPGTRLLVL.